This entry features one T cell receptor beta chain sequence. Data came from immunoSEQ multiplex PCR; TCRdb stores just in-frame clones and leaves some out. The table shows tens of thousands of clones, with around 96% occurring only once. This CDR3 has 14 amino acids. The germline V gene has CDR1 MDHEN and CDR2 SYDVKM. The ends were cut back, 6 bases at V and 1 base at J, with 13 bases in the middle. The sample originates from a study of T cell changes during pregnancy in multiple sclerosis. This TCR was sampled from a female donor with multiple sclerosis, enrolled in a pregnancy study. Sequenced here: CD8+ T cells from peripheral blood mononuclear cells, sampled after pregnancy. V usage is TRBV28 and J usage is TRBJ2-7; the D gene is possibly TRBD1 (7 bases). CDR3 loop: CASRRGTESYEQYF. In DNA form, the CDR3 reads TGTGCCAGCAGACGGGGGACAGAGTCCTACGAGCAGTACTTC.